Below, 23 T cell receptor beta chains from the same sample are listed, as sequenced in a study of blood T cell repertoires in COVID-19. The repertoire was sequenced with immunoSEQ multiplex PCR; TCRdb's copy has only in-frame clones and lacks some. The table records approximately 230,000 clones, around nine tenths of them present only once. Sequenced sample: PBMCs or T cells enriched from blood (not recorded which). The source of these receptors is a woman in her forties or fifties with acute COVID-19.

This sequence joins TRBV28 and TRBJ2-4; the match to TRBD1 covers 8 bases. The CDR3 has 13 residues. J gave up 7 bases and V 6 bases, and 5 bases lay outside the gene matches. CDR1 and CDR2 from the germline V gene are MDHEN and SYDVKM. This chain's CDR3 is CASRSGQANIQYF. CDR3 nucleotides: TGTGCCAGCAGATCGGGACAGGCCAACATTCAGTACTTC. Full variable domain (outside the CDR3, taken from reference TRBV28 and TRBJ2-4): DVKVTQSSRYLVKRTGEKVFLECVQDMDHENMFWYRQDPGLGLRLIYFSYDVKMKEKGDIPEGYSVSREKKERFSLILESASTNQTSMYLCASRSGQANIQYFGAGTRLSVL.

The genes are TRBV10-3 and TRBJ2-7; 8 bases agree with TRBD1. Germline V lookup: CDR1 ENHRY, CDR2 SYGVKD. V was pared by 10 bases and J by 1 base, with 15 bases of the junction left unmatched. This CDR3 spans 16 amino acids. The CDR3 reads CATRGVGTGVSYEQYF. In DNA, the CDR3 is TGTGCCACAAGAGGGGTAGGGACAGGTGTTTCCTACGAGCAGTACTTC.

In nucleotides, the CDR3 is TGTGCCAGTAAACAACTAGCGGGACTCACAGATACGCAGTATTTT. Translating gives CASKQLAGLTDTQYF. V usage is TRBV19 and J usage is TRBJ2-3; 10 bases agree with TRBD2. V lost 7 bases to trimming and J lost 2 bases; unmatched junction nucleotides: 6. CDR1 LNHDA and CDR2 SQIVND come from the germline V gene (reference sequence). The CDR3 is 15 amino acids.

The gene calls are TRBV4-2 and TRBJ2-5; 8 nucleotides line up with TRBD2. There are 16 residues in the CDR3. Per germline, CDR1 LGHNA and CDR2 YNFKEQ. Trimming removed 1 base from V and 2 bases from J; junction bases left unmatched: 6. This CDR3 reads CASSQGGSGAQETQYF. In DNA form, the CDR3 reads TGTGCCAGCAGCCAAGGGGGTAGCGGGGCACAAGAGACCCAGTACTTC.

This chain joins TRBV3-1 (or the pseudogene TRBV3-2) and TRBJ2-5, with 9 bases fitting TRBD2. V gave up 6 bases and J gave up 4 bases; unmatched junction bases: 9. CDR1 and CDR2 from the germline V gene are LGHDT and YNNKEL (reference sequence). The CDR3 has 15 amino acids. CDR3 bases: TGTGCCAGCAGAACAAGCGGGAGGAGGGGAGAGACCCAGTACTTC. This sequence encodes CASRTSGRRGETQYF.

J is TRBJ2-7 and V is TRBV9; 12 positions agree with TRBD1. This CDR3 has 15 residues. Germline CDR1 is SGDLS and CDR2 is YYNGEE. V lost 4 bases to trimming and J lost 6 bases; unmatched junction nucleotides: 8. The CDR3 reads CASSPLGQGAGEQYF. The CDR3 nucleotides are TGTGCCAGCAGCCCCCTGGGACAGGGGGCAGGCGAGCAGTACTTC.

This clone came up once. This chain connects TRBV7-6 to TRBJ1-2; 8 positions agree with TRBD1. Germline lookup yields CDR1 SGHVS and CDR2 FNYEAQ. The CDR3 spans 15 residues. V was pared by 6 bases and J by 7 bases, with 13 bases of the junction left unmatched. The DNA of the CDR3 is TGTGCCAGCAGTTTTGGCGCCGGGACAGGCCCTGGCTACACCTTC. Encoded protein: CASSFGAGTGPGYTF.

This chain connects TRBV19 to TRBJ2-1; 7 nucleotides agree with TRBD2. The CDR3 totals 16 residues. V lost 1 base and J lost 4; bases outside the gene matches: 7. Germline V gene lookup returns CDR1 LNHDA and CDR2 SQIVND (reference sequence). This CDR3 is CASSIVGGGGYNEQFF. Here the CDR3 DNA reads TGTGCCAGTAGTATAGTTGGGGGGGGAGGTTACAATGAGCAGTTCTTC.

The rearrangement uses TRBV7-9 and TRBJ1-2; D possibly corresponds to TRBD1 (6 bases). The length of the CDR3 is 16 residues. Between the trimmed V and J ends, which lost 1 base and 1 base, there was a span of 13 bases. Germline assignment: CDR1 SEHNR and CDR2 FQNEAQ (reference sequence). The CDR3, as DNA: TGTGCCAGCAGCTTAGATCGACAGGCTTTTAACTATGGCTACACCTTC. It encodes CASSLDRQAFNYGYTF.

The chain's CDR3 is CASSRAGEAYEQYF. DNA for the CDR3: TGTGCCAGTAGTAGAGCGGGGGAGGCCTACGAGCAGTACTTC. This chain connects TRBV19 to TRBJ2-7, with 8 bases lining up with TRBD2. This CDR3 has 14 residues. J gave up 2 bases and V 4 bases, and 4 bases lay outside the gene matches. Looked up from germline, CDR1 is LNHDA and CDR2 is SQIVND (reference sequence).

This chain connects TRBV3-1 (or the pseudogene TRBV3-2) to TRBJ2-3; 13 bases align to TRBD2. Losses at the gene ends were 4 bases for V and 5 bases for J; bases not matched to a gene: 9. CDR3 length equals 17 residues. Germline V gene sequence: CDR1 LGHDT, CDR2 YNNKEL (reference sequence). The CDR3 DNA reads TGTGCCAGCAGCCCTCTCGGACTAGCGGGAGTCGAAGATACGCAGTATTTT. It encodes CASSPLGLAGVEDTQYF.

This clone appeared a single time. The V gene is TRBV11-1, the J gene TRBJ1-1, with 11 bases that match TRBD1. The CDR3 is 15 residues long. The germline V gene has CDR1 SGHAT and CDR2 FQDESV (reference sequence). Trimming cost V 2 bases and J 7 bases; bases outside gene matches: 6. CDR3 in DNA: TGTGCCAGCAGCTTACTTGGGACAGGGGGGAGTGAAGCTTTCTTT. Residues: CASSLLGTGGSEAFF.

The V call is TRBV10-3, the J call TRBJ1-1, with 9 bases matching TRBD1. J gave up 3 bases and V 1 base, and 3 bases lay outside the gene matches. This CDR3 has 15 amino acids. CDR1 ENHRY and CDR2 SYGVKD come from the germline V gene. The CDR3 coding sequence is TGTGCCATCAGTGAGTTAAACAGGGGGCACACTGAAGCTTTCTTT. It translates to CAISELNRGHTEAFF.

The chain employs TRBV7-9 and TRBJ1-4, with D possibly matching TRBD1 (6 bases). The V gene's germline CDR1 is SEHNR and CDR2 FQNEAQ (reference sequence). V was pared by 3 bases and J by 0 bases, with 11 bases between. This CDR3 spans 16 amino acids. DNA of the CDR3: TGTGCCAGCAGCTTGACAGGCGGATCAACTAATGAAAAACTGTTTTTT. Protein product: CASSLTGGSTNEKLFF.

This chain joins TRBV7-3 and TRBJ1-1; D is ambiguous. Germline CDR1 and CDR2: SGHTA and FQGTGA. The CDR3 consists of 13 residues. Trimming stripped 0 bases from V and 6 bases from J, with 8 bases between. As DNA, the CDR3 is TGTGCCAGCAGCTTAACGATGAGGGCTGAAGCTTTCTTT. Amino acid sequence: CASSLTMRAEAFF.

This clone showed up just a few times. The chain joins TRBV2 to TRBJ1-1; 9 bases line up with TRBD1. The CDR3 is 14 amino acids. V shed 6 bases and J 4 bases; nucleotides not matched to a gene: 6. The germline V gene encodes CDR1 SNHLY and CDR2 FYNNEI. CDR3 sequence: CASRGGQGSTEAFF. The CDR3 nucleotides are TGTGCCAGCAGGGGCGGACAGGGGAGCACTGAAGCTTTCTTT.

J is TRBJ2-4 and V is TRBV5-1; 8 bases align to TRBD2. Germline CDR1 and CDR2: SGHRS and YFSETQ. Trimming took 1 base from V and 0 from J; bases not matched to a gene: 15. The CDR3 contains 20 residues. CDR3 sequence (DNA): TGCGCCAGCAGCTTGCCCTCTATTCCGGGAGGGACCGTAGCCAAAAACATTCAGTACTTC. Its translation: CASSLPSIPGGTVAKNIQYF.

In the case of this clone: At the DNA level, this CDR3 is encoded by other sequences in the same sample as well. The chain is built from TRBV29-1 and TRBJ2-7; 9 nucleotides line up with TRBD1. CDR1 and CDR2 from the germline V gene are SQVTM and ANQGSEA. The CDR3 covers 13 residues. V lost 4 bases, J lost 3 bases, and 4 bases stayed unmatched. The CDR3 DNA follows: TGCAGCGTTGCCGGGACAGGGCGCTACGAGCAGTACTTC. Protein product: CSVAGTGRYEQYF.

The count of this clone is one. V usage is TRBV7-2 and J usage is TRBJ2-5, with 12 nucleotides matching TRBD2. CDR1 SGHTA and CDR2 FQGNSA come from the germline V gene. This CDR3 region has 16 residues. Losses at the gene ends were 0 bases for V and 7 bases for J; bases not matched to a gene: 6. CDR3 protein: CASSLALLAGGVTQYF. The CDR3 DNA reads TGTGCCAGCAGCTTAGCTTTACTAGCGGGAGGCGTGACCCAGTACTTC.

The chain carries TRBV28 and TRBJ1-3, with D unresolved. The CDR3 runs to 14 residues. Germline values: CDR1 MDHEN, CDR2 SYDVKM. The V end was cut by 2 bases, the J end by 4 bases, with 9 bases between. In DNA, the CDR3 is TGTGCCAGCAGTTTAGAGAGGGTAGGAAACACCATATATTTT. Translating it yields CASSLERVGNTIYF.

The chain carries TRBV9 and TRBJ2-2, with a tentative D call TRBD1 (7 bases). The CDR3 loop spans 13 amino acids. Trimming left V 4 bases short and J 8 bases short, with 12 bases between. Germline V gives CDR1 SGDLS, CDR2 YYNGEE. The DNA for the CDR3 is TGTGCCAGCAGCTCAGGGGGGTCGGGGGAGCTGTTTTTT. Translated, it gives CASSSGGSGELFF.

This clone turned up a few times. This rearrangement joins TRBV7-2 to TRBJ1-1; TRBD1 matches at 9 bases. CDR1 and CDR2 from the germline V gene are SGHTA and FQGNSA. Trimming removed 6 bases from V and 8 bases from J; junction bases left unmatched: 13. The CDR3 contains 15 residues. In DNA form, the CDR3 reads TGTGCCAGCAGGCCACTGATCGGGACAGGGTACGAAGCTTTCTTT. This codes for CASRPLIGTGYEAFF.

This sequence joins TRBV20-1 and TRBJ2-2, with 11 bases that match TRBD2. The trim removed 3 bases at V and 7 bases at J, leaving 10 bases unmatched. The V gene's germline CDR1 is DFQATT and CDR2 SNEGSKA (reference sequence). This CDR3 region has 16 residues. CDR3 nucleotides: TGCAGTGCTAGTAGGAGGTCTAGCGGGAGGTTCGGGGAGCTGTTTTTT. It codes for CSASRRSSGRFGELFF.